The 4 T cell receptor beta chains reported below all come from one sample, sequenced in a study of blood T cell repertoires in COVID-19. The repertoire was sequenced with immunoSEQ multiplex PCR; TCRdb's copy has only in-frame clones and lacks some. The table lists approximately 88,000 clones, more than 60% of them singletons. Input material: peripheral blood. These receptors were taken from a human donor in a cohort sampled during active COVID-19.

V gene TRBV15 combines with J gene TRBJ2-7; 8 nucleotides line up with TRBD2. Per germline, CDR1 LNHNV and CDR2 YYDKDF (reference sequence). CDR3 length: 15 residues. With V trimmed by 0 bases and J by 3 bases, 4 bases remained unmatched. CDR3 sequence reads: CATSRDYGRGYEQYF. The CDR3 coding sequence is TGTGCCACCAGCAGAGATTACGGGAGGGGCTACGAGCAGTACTTC. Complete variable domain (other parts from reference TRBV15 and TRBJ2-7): DAMVIQNPRYQVTQFGKPVTLSCSQTLNHNVMYWYQQKSSQAPKLLFHYYDKDFNNEADTPDNFQSRRPNTSFCFLDIRSPGLGDTAMYLCATSRDYGRGYEQYFGPGTRLTVT.

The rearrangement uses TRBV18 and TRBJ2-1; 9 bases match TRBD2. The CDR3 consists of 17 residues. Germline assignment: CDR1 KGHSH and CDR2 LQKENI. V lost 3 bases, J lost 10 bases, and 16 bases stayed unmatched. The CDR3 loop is CASSPSRGGSGGSEQFF. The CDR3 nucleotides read TGTGCCAGCTCACCGTCCAGGGGTGGTAGCGGGGGCTCAGAGCAGTTCTTC. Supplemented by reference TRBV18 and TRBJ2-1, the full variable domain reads NAGVMQNPRHLVRRRGQEARLRCSPMKGHSHVYWYRQLPEEGLKFMVYLQKENIIDESGMPKERFSAEFPKEGPSILRIQQVVRGDSAAYFCASSPSRGGSGGSEQFFGPGTRLTVL.

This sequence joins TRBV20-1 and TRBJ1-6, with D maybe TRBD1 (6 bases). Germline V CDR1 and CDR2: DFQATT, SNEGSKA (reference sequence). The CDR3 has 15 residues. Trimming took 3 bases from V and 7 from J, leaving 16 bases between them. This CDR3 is CSASLQGFRNSPLHF. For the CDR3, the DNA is TGCAGTGCTAGTCTACAGGGATTTCGCAATTCACCCCTCCACTTT.

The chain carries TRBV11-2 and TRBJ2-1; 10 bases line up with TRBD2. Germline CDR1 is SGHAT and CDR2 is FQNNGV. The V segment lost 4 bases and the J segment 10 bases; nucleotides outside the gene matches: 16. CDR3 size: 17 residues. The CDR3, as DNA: TGTGCCAGCAGCTCCCGGGCTAGCGGGAGTTCAGAATTCGAGCAGTTCTTC. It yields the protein CASSSRASGSSEFEQFF.